The rows below give T cell receptor beta chains drawn from one sample of a study of T-cell reconstitution after alpha-beta-depleted transplantation in children. TCRdb called the PCR reads again in MiXCR, with one record for every CDR3 protein. This table has about 160,000 distinct CDR3 sequences, roughly 11% appearing once. This specimen consisted of PBMCs, obtained before TCRalphabeta/CD19-depleted stem cell transplant. These TCRs come from a boy younger than 10 with acute myeloid leukemia, due to receive a stem cell transplant. The CDR3 runs from the conserved cysteine through the conserved F or W. A D gene is named only where the DNA matches it firmly. Only some rows state a clone size, as once, few, many or a class for expanded clones.

TRBV7-2	TRBJ2-3	many	NA	TGTGCCAGCAGTTTTAGGGGCACAGATACGCAGTATTTT	CASSFRGTDTQYF
TRBV20-1	TRBJ2-3	many	NA	TGCAGTGCTCCCCAAGGTTACTACCCCCTAGGCAGAGCGCAGTATTTT	CSAPQGYYPLGRAQYF
TRBV3-1	TRBJ2-1	NA	NA	TGTGCCAGCAGACGGGTAAATGAGCAGTTCTTC	CASRRVNEQFF
TRBV3-1	TRBJ2-2	few	TRBD2	TGTGCCTGCAGCCAGCTAGCGGGGGGGCCGGGCACCGGGGAGCTGTTTTTT	CACSQLAGGPGTGELFF
TRBV12-3/TRBV12-4	TRBJ2-1	many	NA	TGTGCCAGCAGTCAACATACCGGGACACCACTCTTC	CASSQHTGTPLF
TRBV6-5	TRBJ2-5	many	NA	TGTGCCAGCAGTTACTCGGAGACCCAGTACTTC	CASSYSETQYF
TRBV28	TRBJ1-4	many	NA	TGTGCCAGCAGCCTAGTAGACAGAATTGAAAAACTGTTTTTT	CASSLVDRIEKLFF
TRBV25-1	TRBJ2-1	many	NA	TGTGCCAGCAGTGAAGGGGCCCGGGATGAGCAGTTCTTC	CASSEGARDEQFF
TRBV20-1	TRBJ1-1	many	TRBD1	TGCAGTGCCAACTTACCCCAGGGGGACACTGAAGCTTTCTTT	CSANLPQGDTEAFF
TRBV5-1	TRBJ2-3	many	TRBD2	TGCGCCAGCATGGTCACGGGAGGCTCCACAGATACGCAGTATTTT	CASMVTGGSTDTQYF
TRBV5-1	TRBJ1-2	many	TRBD1	TGCGCCAGCAGCTTGGACCAGGGGGCTAACTATGGCTACACCTTC	CASSLDQGANYGYTF
TRBV4-2	TRBJ2-5	NA	NA	TGTGCCAGCAGCCCGGGACTCCCCTGCTGGGGGGAGACCCAGTACTTC	CASSPGLPCWGETQYF
TRBV28	TRBJ2-1	many	TRBD2	TGTGCCAGCAGAACCGGGACTAGCGGGAGGGTCTCCTACAATGAGCAGTTCTTC	CASRTGTSGRVSYNEQFF
TRBV5-6	TRBJ1-1	many	TRBD1	TGTGCCAGCAGCTTGTTTGTTTCAGGGGGGAACACTGAAGCTTTCTTT	CASSLFVSGGNTEAFF
TRBV7-3	TRBJ2-1	many	TRBD2	TGTGCCAGCAGCGACACGACTAGCGGGAACTACAATGAGCAGTTCTTC	CASSDTTSGNYNEQFF
TRBV27	TRBJ2-7	NA	NA	TGTGCCAGTGGGAGTAGGGGTAGCTACGAGCAGTACTTC	CASGSRGSYEQYF
TRBV25-1	TRBJ1-1	many	TRBD1	TGTGCCAGCAGTGGTTCGACAGGGTGGGACACTGAAGCTTTCTTT	CASSGSTGWDTEAFF
TRBV20-1	TRBJ2-7	many	NA	TGCAGTGCCCTGAGGGCAGTGAACTCCTACGAGCAGTACTTC	CSALRAVNSYEQYF
TRBV7-8	TRBJ2-2	NA	NA	TGTGCCAGCAGCTTAACAACGGGAGAGACCGGGGAGCTGTTTTTT	CASSLTTGETGELFF
TRBV7-2	TRBJ2-2	many	NA	TGTGCCAGCAGCTTAGTTTACGGGACCGGGGAGCTGTTTTTT	CASSLVYGTGELFF
TRBV10-3	TRBJ2-2	many	TRBD2	TGTGCCATCACTAGCGGGAGGGCCAAATACACCGGGGAGCTGTTTTTT	CAITSGRAKYTGELFF
TRBV6-5	TRBJ1-2	many	NA	TGTGCCAGCAGTTACTCCGGACCGATAAGGTCTAACTATGGCTACACCTTC	CASSYSGPIRSNYGYTF
TRBV14	TRBJ1-3	many	NA	TGTGCCAGCAGCCAAGAGTCGGGGTCCTCTGGAAACACCATATATTTT	CASSQESGSSGNTIYF
TRBV3-1	TRBJ1-1	many	NA	TGTGCCAGCAGCCGGTCCGAGTACGGGAGCCCGAACACTGAAGCTTTCTTT	CASSRSEYGSPNTEAFF
TRBV4-1	TRBJ1-5	many	NA	TGCGCCAGCAGCCAAGATTACGTCGCGCAGCCCCAGCATTTT	CASSQDYVAQPQHF
TRBV5-1	TRBJ2-7	many	NA	TGCGCCAGCTCAAACGAGATCTACGAGCAGTACTTC	CASSNEIYEQYF
TRBV5-1	TRBJ1-1	many	TRBD1	TGCGCCAGCAGCTCCACAGGGGTCACTGAAGCTTTCTTT	CASSSTGVTEAFF
TRBV28	TRBJ2-1	many	NA	TGTGCCAGCGGGAGGACATACTCCTACAATGAGCAGTTCTTC	CASGRTYSYNEQFF
TRBV2	TRBJ1-5	many	TRBD1	TGTGCCAGCAGTCCGAGGACAGGGGGCAGACAGCCCCAGCATTTT	CASSPRTGGRQPQHF
TRBV5-1	TRBJ2-2	many	NA	TGCGCCAGCAGCTTGGCCCACGGGGAGCTGTTTTTT	CASSLAHGELFF
TRBV7-9	TRBJ1-2	many	NA	TGTGCCAGCAGCTTGCTGGCTGATGGCTACACCTTC	CASSLLADGYTF
TRBV10-3	TRBJ2-5	NA	NA	TGTGCCATCAGTGAGTCTCGGGAAGAGACCCAGTACTTC	CAISESREETQYF
TRBV6-5	TRBJ1-2	many	NA	TGTGCCAGCACCCAGGGAGGGTATGGCTACACCTTC	CASTQGGYGYTF
TRBV20-1	TRBJ1-2	many	NA	TGCAGTGCTAGAGCTTTTTCTACCGCTGGCTACACCTTC	CSARAFSTAGYTF
TRBV5-1	TRBJ2-1	NA	NA	TGCGCCAGCAGCGATACCAACAATGAGCAGTTCTTC	CASSDTNNEQFF
TRBV5-1	TRBJ1-6	many	NA	TGCGCCAGCAGCTTGACCCGGGAGGCTCCCCTCCACTTT	CASSLTREAPLHF
TRBV2	TRBJ1-1	many	TRBD1	TGTGCCAGCAGACGACAGGGGGGGATTAACACTGAAGCTTTCTTT	CASRRQGGINTEAFF
TRBV6-5	TRBJ2-5	many	NA	TGTGCCAGCAGTTACTCGTGGGGGGCCCGAGAGACCCAGTACTTC	CASSYSWGARETQYF
TRBV20-1	TRBJ1-3	many	NA	TGCAGTGCTAGGCCCGCCGGCCCCGGAAACACCATATATTTT	CSARPAGPGNTIYF
TRBV12-3/TRBV12-4	TRBJ2-1	many	NA	TGTGCCAGCAGCATTTCTTACAATGAGCAGTTCTTC	CASSISYNEQFF
TRBV5-1	TRBJ2-3	many	NA	TGCGCCAGCAGCCCCGCATCCACAGATACGCAGTATTTT	CASSPASTDTQYF